This T cell receptor beta chain was sequenced for a study of shared clonotypes between healthy human individuals. At the level of the study: Each donor contributed plates that comprised three CD4 naive, three CD4 memory, two CD8 naive and one CD8 memory.

This clone occurred once. There are 15 residues in the CDR3. Germline values: CDR1 SGHDT, CDR2 YYEEEE. V lost 2 bases, J lost 2 bases, and 14 bases lay in between. Template for every sorted-subset replicate PCR totaled about 200 ng DNA, 25,000 to 30,000 T cell genomes. How the authors handled the data: Without quality scores, immunoSEQ junctional reads could not be filtered like full-length reads. Generated by immunoSEQ multiplex PCR, the TCRdb table keeps only in-frame clones and is missing some. Clone size and V and J calls were adopted from that table, with D and trimming inferred from the DNA. The data hold about 2 million clones, with approximately 95% observed a single time. CD45RO-negative cells were positively selected for CCR7, leaving out terminally differentiated effector memory CD45RA+ cells. All donors were healthy HIV-negative adults lacking recent acute infections or vaccinations.

Sample: naive CD8+ T cells sorted from blood. This receptor was obtained from a man between 18 and 35 years old in good health. The chain has TRBV5-6 and TRBJ2-7; TRBD1 might be the D (7 bases). CDR3 residues: CASSFGGGLPYEQYF. The CDR3 nucleotides are TGTGCCAGCAGCTTCGGAGGGGGCCTTCCCTACGAGCAGTACTTC.